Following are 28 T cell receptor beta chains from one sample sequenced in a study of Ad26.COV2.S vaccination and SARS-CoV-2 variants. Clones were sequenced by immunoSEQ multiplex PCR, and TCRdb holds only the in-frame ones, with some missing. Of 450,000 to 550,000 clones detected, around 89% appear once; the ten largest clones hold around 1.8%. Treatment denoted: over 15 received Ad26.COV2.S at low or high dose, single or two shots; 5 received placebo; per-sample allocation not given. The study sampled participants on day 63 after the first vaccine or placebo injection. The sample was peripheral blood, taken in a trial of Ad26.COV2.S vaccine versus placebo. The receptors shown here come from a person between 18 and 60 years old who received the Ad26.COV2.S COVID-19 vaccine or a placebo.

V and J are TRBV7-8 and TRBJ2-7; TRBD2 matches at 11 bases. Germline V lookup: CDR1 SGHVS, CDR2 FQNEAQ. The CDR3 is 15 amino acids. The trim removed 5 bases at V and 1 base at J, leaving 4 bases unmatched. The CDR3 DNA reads TGTGCCAGCAGCGTCGGGACTAGCGGTTCCTACGAGCAGTACTTC. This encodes CASSVGTSGSYEQYF.

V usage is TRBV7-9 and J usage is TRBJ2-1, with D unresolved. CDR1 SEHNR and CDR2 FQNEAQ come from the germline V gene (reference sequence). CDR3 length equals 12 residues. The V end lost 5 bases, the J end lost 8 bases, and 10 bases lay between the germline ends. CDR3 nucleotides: TGTGCCAGCAGCCAGAGTCTCGATGAGCAGTTCTTC. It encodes CASSQSLDEQFF.

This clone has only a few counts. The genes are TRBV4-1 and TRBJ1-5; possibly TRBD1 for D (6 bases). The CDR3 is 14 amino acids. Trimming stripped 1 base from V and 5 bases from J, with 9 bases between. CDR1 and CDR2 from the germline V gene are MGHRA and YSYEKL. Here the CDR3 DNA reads TGCGCCAGCAGCCAAGTTACAGGGCATCAGCCCCAGCATTTT. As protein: CASSQVTGHQPQHF.

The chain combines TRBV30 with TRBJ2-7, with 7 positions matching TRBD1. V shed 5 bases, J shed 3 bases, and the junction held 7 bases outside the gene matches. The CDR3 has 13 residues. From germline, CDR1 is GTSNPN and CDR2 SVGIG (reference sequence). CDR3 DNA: TGTGCCTGGGCGACAGGGAAAGTCTACGAGCAGTACTTC. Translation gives CAWATGKVYEQYF.

CDR3 amino acids: CASRRSTVTTYGYTF. For the CDR3, the DNA is TGTGCCAGCAGGAGATCGACAGTTACGACCTATGGCTACACCTTC. The chain links TRBV28 to TRBJ1-2, with D possibly matching TRBD1 (5 bases). This CDR3 comprises 15 residues. Per the germline V gene, CDR1 is MDHEN and CDR2 is SYDVKM. Trimming took off 6 bases at V and 4 bases at J, with 18 bases between the two ends.

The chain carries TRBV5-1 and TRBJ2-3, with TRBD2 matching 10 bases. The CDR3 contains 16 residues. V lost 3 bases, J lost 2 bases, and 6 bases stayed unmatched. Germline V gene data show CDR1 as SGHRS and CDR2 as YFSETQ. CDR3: CASSSLAGDYTDTQYF. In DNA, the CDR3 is TGCGCCAGCAGCTCCCTAGCGGGGGACTACACAGATACGCAGTATTTT.

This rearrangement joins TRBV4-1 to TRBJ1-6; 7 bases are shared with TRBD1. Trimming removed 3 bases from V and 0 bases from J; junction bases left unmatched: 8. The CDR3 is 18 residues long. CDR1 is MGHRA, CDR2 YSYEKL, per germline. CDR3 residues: CASSHWTGKLSYNSPLHF. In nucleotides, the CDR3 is TGCGCCAGCAGCCATTGGACAGGAAAACTCTCCTATAATTCACCCCTCCACTTT.

The CDR3 DNA reads as TGTGCCTGGAGTGGCCCAGATACGCAGTATTTT. Translated: CAWSGPDTQYF. J is TRBJ2-3 and V is TRBV30; unclear D gene. Germline loops: CDR1 GTSNPN, CDR2 SVGIG (reference sequence). The CDR3 runs to 11 residues. Trimming shortened V by 1 base and J by 4 bases, and 3 bases separated the two germline ends.

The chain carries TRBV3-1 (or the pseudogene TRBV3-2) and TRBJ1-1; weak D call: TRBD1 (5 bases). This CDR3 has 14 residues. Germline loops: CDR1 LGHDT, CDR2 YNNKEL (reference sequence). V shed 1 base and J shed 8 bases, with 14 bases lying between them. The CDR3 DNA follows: TGTGCCAGCAGCCAAGTAAGAGGGGCAGGCGAAGCTTTCTTT. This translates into CASSQVRGAGEAFF.

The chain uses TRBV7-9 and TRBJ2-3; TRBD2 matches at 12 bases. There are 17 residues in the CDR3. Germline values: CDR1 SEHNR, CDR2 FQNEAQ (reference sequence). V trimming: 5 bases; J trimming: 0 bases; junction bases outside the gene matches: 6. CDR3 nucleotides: TGTGCCAGCAGCAAGCAGGGGACTAGCGGGAGCACAGATACGCAGTATTTT. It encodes CASSKQGTSGSTDTQYF.

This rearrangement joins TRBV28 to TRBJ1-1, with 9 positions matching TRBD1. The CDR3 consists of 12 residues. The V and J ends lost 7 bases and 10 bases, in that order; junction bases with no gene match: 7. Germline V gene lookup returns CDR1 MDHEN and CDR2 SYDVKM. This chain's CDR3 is CASTIGQGPAFF. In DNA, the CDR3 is TGTGCCAGCACCATCGGACAGGGGCCAGCTTTCTTT.

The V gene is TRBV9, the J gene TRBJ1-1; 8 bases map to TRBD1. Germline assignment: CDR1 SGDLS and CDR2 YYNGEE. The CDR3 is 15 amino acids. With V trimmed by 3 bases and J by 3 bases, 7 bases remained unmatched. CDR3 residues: CASSAGGQGYTEAFF. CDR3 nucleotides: TGTGCCAGCAGCGCGGGTGGACAGGGCTACACTGAAGCTTTCTTT.

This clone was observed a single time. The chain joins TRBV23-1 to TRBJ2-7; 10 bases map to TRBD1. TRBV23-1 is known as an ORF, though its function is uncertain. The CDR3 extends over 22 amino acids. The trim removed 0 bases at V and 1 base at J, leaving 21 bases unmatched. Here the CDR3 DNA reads TGCGCCAGCAGTCAATCGAACCGGTATCGATTTTTAGGGACAGGGGAATCCTACGAGCAGTACTTC. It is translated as CASSQSNRYRFLGTGESYEQYF.

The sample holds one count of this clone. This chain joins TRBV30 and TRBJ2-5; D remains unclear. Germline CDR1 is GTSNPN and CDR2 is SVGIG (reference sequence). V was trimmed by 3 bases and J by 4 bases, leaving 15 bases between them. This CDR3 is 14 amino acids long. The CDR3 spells CAWSAGRVRETQYF. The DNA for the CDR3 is TGTGCCTGGAGCGCCGGTAGGGTGCGAGAGACCCAGTACTTC.

Written as DNA, the CDR3 is TGCGCCAGCAGCTTTGACGATACCTACGAGCAGTACTTC. This sequence encodes CASSFDDTYEQYF. The chain has TRBV5-1 and TRBJ2-7; D gene ambiguous. V was clipped by 2 bases and J by 2 bases, with 8 bases between them. The CDR3 extends over 13 amino acids. Germline CDR1 and CDR2: SGHRS and YFSETQ.

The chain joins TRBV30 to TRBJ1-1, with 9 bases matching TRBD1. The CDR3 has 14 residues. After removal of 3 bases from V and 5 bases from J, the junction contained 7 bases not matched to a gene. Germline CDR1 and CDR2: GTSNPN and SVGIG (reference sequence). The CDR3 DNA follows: TGTGCCTGGAGACAACAGGGGGCGAGAACTGAAGCTTTCTTT. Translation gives CAWRQQGARTEAFF.

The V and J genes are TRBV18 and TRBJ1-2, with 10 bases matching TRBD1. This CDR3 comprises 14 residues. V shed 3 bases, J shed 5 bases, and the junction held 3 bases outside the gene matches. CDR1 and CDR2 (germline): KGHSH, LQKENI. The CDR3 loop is CASSPTGGWYGYTF. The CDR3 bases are TGTGCCAGCTCACCGACAGGGGGCTGGTATGGCTACACCTTC. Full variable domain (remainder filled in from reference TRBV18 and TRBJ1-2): NAGVMQNPRHLVRRRGQEARLRCSPMKGHSHVYWYRQLPEEGLKFMVYLQKENIIDESGMPKERFSAEFPKEGPSILRIQQVVRGDSAAYFCASSPTGGWYGYTFGSGTRLTVV.

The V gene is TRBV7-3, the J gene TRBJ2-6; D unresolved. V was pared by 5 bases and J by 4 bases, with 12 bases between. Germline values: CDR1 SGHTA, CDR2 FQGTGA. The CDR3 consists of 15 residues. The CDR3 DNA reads TGTGCCAGCAGCCCACCCCTACAGGGGGCCAACGTCCTGACTTTC. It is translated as CASSPPLQGANVLTF.

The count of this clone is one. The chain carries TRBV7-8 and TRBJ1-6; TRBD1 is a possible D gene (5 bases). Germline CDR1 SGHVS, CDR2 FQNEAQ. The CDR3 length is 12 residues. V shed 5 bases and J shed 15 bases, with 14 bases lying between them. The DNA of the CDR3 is TGTGCCAGCAGCCATACCCGGGGGTACCTCCACTTT. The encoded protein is CASSHTRGYLHF. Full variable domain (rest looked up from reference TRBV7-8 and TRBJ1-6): GAGVSQSPRYKVAKRGQDVALRCDPISGHVSLFWYQQALGQGPEFLTYFQNEAQLDKSGLPSDRFFAERPEGSVSTLKIQRTQQEDSAVYLCASSHTRGYLHFGNGTRLTVT.

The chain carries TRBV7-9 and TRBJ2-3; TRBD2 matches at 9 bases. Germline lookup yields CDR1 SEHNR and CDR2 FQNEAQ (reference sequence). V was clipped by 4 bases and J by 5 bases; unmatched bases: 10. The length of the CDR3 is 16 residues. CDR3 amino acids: CASSWGIAGVGDTQYF. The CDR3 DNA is TGTGCCAGCAGCTGGGGAATAGCGGGAGTGGGAGATACGCAGTATTTT.

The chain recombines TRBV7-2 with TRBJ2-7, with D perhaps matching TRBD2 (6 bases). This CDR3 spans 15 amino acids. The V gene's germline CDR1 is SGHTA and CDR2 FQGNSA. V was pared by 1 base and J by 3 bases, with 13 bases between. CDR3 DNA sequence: TGTGCCAGCAGCTTAGGATCGGGGGAAGGCTACGAGCAGTACTTC. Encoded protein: CASSLGSGEGYEQYF.

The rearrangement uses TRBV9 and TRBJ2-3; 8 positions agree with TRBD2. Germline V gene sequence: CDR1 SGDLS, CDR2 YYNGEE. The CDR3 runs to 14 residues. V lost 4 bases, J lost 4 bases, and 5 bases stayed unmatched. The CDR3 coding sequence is TGTGCCAGCAGCCTAGGACTAGCAGCAGATACGCAGTATTTT. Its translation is CASSLGLAADTQYF.

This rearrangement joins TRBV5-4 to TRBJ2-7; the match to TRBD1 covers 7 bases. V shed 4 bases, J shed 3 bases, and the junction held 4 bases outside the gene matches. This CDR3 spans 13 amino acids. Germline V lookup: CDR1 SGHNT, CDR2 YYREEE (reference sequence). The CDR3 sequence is CASSEGGIYEQYF. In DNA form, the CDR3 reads TGTGCCAGCAGCGAAGGGGGCATCTACGAGCAGTACTTC.

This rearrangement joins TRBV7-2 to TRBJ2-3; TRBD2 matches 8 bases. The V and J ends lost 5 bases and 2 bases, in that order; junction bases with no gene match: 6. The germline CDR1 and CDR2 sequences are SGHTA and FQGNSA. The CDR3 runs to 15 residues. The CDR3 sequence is CASSLGGGTTDTQYF. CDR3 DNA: TGTGCCAGCAGCCTCGGCGGGGGGACCACAGATACGCAGTATTTT.

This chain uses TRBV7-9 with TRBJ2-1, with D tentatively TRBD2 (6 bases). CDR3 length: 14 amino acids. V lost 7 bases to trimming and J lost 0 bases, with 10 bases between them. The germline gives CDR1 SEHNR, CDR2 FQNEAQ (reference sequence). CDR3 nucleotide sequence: TGTGCCAGCACGGGAGCCCCCTCCTACAATGAGCAGTTCTTC. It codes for CASTGAPSYNEQFF. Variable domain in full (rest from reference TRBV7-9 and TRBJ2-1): DTGVSQNPRHKITKRGQNVTFRCDPISEHNRLYWYRQTLGQGPEFLTYFQNEAQLEKSRLLSDRFSAERPKGSFSTLEIQRTEQGDSAMYLCASTGAPSYNEQFFGPGTRLTVL.

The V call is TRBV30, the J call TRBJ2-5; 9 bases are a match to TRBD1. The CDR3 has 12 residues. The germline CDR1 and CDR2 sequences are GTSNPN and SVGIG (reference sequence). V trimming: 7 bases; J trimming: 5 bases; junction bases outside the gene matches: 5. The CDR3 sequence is CASTGGRETQYF. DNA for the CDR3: TGTGCCTCCACAGGGGGCCGGGAGACCCAGTACTTC.

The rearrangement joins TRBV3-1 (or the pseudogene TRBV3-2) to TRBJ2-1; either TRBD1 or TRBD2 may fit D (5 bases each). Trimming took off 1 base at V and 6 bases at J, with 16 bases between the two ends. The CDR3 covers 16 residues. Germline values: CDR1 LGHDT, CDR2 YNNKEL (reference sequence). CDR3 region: CASSQGWGWSSNEQFF. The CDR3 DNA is TGTGCCAGCAGCCAAGGATGGGGGTGGAGTTCCAATGAGCAGTTCTTC.

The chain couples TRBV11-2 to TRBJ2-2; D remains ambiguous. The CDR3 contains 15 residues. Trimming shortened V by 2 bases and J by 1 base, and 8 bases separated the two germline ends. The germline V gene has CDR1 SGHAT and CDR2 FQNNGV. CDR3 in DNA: TGTGCCAGCAGCTTATTACCCCAGAACACCGGGGAGCTGTTTTTT. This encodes CASSLLPQNTGELFF.